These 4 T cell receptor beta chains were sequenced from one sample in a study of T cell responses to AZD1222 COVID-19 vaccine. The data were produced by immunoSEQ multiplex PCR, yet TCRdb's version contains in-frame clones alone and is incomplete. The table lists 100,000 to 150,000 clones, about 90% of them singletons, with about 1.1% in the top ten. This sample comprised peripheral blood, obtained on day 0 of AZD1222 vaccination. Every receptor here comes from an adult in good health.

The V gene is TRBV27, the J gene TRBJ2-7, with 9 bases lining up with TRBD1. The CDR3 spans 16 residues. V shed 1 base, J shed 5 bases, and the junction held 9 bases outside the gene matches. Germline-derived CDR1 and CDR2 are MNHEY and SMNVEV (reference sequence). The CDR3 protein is CASSLYRGPPGNEQYF. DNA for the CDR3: TGTGCCAGCAGTTTATACAGGGGGCCTCCGGGAAACGAGCAGTACTTC.

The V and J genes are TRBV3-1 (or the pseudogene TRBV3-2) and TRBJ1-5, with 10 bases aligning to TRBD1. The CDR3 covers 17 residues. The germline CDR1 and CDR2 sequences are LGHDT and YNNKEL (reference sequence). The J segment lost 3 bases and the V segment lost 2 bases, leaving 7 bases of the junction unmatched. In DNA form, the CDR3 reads TGTGCCAGCAGCCAAACCCCGGGACAGGGGCACAATCAGCCCCAGCATTTT. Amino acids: CASSQTPGQGHNQPQHF.

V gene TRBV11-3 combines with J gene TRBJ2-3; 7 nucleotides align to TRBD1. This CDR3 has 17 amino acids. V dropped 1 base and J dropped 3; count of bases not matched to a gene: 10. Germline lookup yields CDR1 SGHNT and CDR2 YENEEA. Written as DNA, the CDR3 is TGTGCCAGCAGCTTAGGTCTCGGGACAGACCGAACAGATACGCAGTATTTT. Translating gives CASSLGLGTDRTDTQYF. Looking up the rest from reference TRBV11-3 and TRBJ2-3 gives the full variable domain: EAGVVQSPRYKIIEKKQPVAFWCNPISGHNTLYWYLQNLGQGPELLIRYENEEAVDDSQLPKDRFSAERLKGVDSTLKIQPAELGDSAVYLCASSLGLGTDRTDTQYFGPGTRLTVL.

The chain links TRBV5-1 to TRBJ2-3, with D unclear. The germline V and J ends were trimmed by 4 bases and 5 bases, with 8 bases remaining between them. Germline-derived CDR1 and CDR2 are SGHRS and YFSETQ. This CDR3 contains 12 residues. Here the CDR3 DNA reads TGCGCCAGCAGCCGTTCCTTAGATACGCAGTATTTT. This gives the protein CASSRSLDTQYF.